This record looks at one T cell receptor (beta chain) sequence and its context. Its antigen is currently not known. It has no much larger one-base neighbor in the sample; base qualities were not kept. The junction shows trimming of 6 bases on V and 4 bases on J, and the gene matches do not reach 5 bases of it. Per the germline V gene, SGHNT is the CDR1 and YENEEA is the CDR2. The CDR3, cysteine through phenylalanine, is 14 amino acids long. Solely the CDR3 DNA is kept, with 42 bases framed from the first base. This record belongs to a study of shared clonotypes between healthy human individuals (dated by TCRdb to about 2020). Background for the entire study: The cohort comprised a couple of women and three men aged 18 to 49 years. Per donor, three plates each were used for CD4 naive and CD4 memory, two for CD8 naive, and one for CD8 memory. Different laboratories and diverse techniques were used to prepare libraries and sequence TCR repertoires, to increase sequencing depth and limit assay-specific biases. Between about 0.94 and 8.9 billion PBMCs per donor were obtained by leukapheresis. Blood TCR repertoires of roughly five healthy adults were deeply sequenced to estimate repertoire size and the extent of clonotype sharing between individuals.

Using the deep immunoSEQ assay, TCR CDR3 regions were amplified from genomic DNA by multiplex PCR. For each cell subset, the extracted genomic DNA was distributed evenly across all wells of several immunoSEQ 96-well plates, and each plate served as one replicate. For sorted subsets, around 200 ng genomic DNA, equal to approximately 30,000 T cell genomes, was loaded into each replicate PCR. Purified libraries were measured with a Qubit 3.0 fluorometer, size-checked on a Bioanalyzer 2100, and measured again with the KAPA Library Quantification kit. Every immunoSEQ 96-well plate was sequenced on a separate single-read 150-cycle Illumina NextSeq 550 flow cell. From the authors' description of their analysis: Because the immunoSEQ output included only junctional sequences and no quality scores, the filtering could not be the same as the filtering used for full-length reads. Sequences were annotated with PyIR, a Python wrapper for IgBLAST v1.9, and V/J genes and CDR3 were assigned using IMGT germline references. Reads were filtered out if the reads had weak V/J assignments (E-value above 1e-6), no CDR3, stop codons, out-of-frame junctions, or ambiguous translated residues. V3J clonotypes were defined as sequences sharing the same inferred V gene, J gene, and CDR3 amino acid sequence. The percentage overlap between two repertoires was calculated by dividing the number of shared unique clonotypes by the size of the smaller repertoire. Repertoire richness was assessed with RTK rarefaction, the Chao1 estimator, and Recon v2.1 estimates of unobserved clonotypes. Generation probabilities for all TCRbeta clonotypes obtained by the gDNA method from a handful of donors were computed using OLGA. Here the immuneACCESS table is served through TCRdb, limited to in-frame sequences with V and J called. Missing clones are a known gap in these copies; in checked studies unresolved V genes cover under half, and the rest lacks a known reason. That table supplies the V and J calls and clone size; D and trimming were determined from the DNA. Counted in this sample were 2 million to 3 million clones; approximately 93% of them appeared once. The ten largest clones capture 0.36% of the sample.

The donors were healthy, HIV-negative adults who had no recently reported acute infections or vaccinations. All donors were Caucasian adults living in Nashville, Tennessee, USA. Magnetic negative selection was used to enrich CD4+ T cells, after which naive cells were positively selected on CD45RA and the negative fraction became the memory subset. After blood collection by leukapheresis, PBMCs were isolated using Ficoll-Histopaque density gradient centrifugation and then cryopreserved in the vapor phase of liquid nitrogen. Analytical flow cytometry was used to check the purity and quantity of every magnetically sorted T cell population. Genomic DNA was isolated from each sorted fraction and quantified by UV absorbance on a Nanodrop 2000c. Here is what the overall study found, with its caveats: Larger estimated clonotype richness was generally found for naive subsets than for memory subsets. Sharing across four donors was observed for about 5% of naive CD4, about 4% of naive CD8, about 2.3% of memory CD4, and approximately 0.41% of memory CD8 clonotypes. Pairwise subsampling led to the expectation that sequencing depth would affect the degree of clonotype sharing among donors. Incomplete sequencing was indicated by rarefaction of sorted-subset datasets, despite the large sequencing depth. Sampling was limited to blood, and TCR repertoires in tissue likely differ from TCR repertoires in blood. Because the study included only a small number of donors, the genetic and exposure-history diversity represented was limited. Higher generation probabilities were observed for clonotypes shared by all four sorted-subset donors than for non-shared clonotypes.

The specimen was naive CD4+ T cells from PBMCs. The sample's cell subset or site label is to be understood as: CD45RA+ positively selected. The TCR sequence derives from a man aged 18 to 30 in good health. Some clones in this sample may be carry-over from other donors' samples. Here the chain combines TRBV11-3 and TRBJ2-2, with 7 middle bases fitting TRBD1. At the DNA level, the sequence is TGTGCCAGCAGGTTGGGACAGACCACCGGGGAGCTGTTTTTT. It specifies CASRLGQTTGELFF.